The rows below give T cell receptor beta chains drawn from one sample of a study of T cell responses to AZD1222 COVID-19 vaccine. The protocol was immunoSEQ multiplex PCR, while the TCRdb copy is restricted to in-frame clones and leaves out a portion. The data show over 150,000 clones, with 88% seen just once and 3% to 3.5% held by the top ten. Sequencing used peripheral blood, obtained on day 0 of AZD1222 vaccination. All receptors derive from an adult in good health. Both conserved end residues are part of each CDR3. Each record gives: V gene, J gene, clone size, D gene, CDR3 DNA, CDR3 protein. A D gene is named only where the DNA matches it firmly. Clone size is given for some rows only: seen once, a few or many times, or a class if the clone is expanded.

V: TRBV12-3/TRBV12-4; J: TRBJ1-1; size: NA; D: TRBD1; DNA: TGTGCCAGCAGTTTAGGTCGGACAGGGCGAGTCTTT; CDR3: CASSLGRTGRVF
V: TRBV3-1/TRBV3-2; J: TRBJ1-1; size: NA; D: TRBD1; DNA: TGTGCCAGCAGCGCACAGGGGGCACTGACTGAAGCTTTCTTT; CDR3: CASSAQGALTEAFF
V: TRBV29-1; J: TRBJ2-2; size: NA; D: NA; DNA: TGCAGCGTCGCCGGGGGTTCGAGCACCGGGGAGCTGTTTTTT; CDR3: CSVAGGSSTGELFF
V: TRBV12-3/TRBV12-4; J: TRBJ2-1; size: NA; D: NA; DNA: TGTGCCAGCAGTACCGGGAGTTATAATGAGCAGTTCTTC; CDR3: CASSTGSYNEQFF
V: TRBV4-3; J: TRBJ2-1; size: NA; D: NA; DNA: TGCGCCAGCAGCCAAGAGGGCAGGGTAAATGAGCAGTTCTTC; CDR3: CASSQEGRVNEQFF
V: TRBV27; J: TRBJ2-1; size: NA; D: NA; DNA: TGTGCCAGCAGACTCCGCCGGGCGGAGGCACAGTTCTTC; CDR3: CASRLRRAEAQFF
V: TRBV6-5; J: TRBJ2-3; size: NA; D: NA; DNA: TGTGCCAGCAGCCAGTCCGGGGTTCGGACAGATACGCAGTATTTT; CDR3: CASSQSGVRTDTQYF
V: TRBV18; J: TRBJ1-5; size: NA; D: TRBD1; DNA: TGTGCCAGCTCACCTCCGGACAGGCATAATCAGCCCCAGCATTTT; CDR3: CASSPPDRHNQPQHF
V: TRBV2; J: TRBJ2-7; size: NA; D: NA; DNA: TGTGCCAGCAGTGCATCGGGGGACTACGAGCAGTACTTC; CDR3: CASSASGDYEQYF
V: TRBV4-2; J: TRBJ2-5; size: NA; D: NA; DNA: TGTGCCAGCAGCCAAGATGCCCAGGGTGCGACCCAGTACTTC; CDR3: CASSQDAQGATQYF
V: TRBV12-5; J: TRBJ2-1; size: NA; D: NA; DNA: TGTGCTAGTGGTTCCGAGGGGAGAAATGAGCAGTTCTTC; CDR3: CASGSEGRNEQFF
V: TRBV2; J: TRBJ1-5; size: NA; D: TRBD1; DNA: TGTGCCAGCAGTCCTCTTGGACAGGGGACTATGGGACAGCCCCAGCATTTT; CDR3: CASSPLGQGTMGQPQHF
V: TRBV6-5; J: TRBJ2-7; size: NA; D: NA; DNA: TGTGCCAGCAGTTACTCGGCAGGGAACCCCTACGAGCAGTACTTC; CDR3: CASSYSAGNPYEQYF
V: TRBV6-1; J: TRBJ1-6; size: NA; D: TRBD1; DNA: TGTGCCAGCAGTGAGGGACAGGTAGCTGTAAACTTT; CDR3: CASSEGQVAVNF
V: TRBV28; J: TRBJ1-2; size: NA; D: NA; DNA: TGTGCCAGCAGTTTAGGTCAGAATCTTGGCTACACCTTC; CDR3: CASSLGQNLGYTF
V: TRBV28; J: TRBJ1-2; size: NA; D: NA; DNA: TGTGCCAGCAGTCCCAACGAGATGGGCAGGTCCTATGGCTACACCTTC; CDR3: CASSPNEMGRSYGYTF
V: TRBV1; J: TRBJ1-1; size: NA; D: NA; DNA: TGCACCAGCAGCCAGACAGGGTCCGGGGCTTTCTTT; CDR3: CTSSQTGSGAFF
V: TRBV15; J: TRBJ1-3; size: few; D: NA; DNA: TGTGCCACCAGCAGAGAGGCGGGAATCGGAAACACCATATATTTT; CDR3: CATSREAGIGNTIYF